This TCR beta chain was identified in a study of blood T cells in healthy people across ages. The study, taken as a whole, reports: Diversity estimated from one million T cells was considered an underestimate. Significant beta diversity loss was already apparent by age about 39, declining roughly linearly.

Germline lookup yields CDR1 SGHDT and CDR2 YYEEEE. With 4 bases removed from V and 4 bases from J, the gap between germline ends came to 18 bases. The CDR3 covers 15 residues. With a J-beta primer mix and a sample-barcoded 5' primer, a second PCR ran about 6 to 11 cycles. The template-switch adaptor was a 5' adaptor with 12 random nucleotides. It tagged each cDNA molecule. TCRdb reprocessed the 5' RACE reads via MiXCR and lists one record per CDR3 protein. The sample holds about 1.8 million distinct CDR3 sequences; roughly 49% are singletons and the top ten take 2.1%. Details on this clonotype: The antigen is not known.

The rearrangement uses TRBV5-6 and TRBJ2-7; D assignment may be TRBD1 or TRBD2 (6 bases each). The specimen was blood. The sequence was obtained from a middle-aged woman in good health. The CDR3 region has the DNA TGTGCCAGCAGCGTCCCCGGGGGCAGGTCATACGAGCAGTACTTC. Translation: CASSVPGGRSYEQYF.